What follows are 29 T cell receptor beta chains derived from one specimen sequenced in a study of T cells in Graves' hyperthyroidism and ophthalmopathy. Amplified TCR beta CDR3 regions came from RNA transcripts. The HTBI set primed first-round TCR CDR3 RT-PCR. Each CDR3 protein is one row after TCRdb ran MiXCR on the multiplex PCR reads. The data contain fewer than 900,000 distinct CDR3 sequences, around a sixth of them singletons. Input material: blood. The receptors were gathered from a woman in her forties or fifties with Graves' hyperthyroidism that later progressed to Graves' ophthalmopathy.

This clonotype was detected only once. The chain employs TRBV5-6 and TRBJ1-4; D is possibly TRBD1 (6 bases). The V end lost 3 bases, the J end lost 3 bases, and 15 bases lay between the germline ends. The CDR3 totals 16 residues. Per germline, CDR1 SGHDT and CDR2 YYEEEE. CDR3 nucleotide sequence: TGTGCCAGCAGCTCGGCCACAGGGAGCTCTAATGAAAAACTGTTTTTT. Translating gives CASSSATGSSNEKLFF.

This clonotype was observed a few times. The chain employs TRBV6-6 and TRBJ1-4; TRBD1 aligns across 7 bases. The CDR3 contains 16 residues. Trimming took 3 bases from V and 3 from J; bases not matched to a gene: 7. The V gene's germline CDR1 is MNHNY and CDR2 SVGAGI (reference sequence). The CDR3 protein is CASSYRHDRANEKLFF. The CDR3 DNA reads TGTGCCAGCAGTTATCGACATGACAGGGCTAATGAAAAACTGTTTTTT.

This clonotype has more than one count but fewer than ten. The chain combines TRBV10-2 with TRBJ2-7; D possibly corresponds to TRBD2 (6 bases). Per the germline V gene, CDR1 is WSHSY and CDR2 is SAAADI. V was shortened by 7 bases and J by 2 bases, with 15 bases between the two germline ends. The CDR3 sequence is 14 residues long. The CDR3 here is CASTLVEGTYEQYF. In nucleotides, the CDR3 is TGCGCCAGCACGCTTGTGGAGGGTACCTACGAGCAGTACTTC.

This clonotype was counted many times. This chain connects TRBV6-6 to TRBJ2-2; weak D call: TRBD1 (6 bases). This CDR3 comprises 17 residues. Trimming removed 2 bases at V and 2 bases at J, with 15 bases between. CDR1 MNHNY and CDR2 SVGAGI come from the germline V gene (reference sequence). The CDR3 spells CASSYHTGTLNTGELFF. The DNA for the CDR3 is TGTGCCAGCAGTTACCACACCGGGACATTAAACACCGGGGAGCTGTTTTTT.

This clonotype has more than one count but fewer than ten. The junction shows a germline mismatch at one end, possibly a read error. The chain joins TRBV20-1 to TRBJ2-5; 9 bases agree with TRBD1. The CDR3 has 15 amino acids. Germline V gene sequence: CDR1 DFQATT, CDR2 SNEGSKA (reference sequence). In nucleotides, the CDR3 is TGCAGTGCTAGGCCGGGACAGGGAGGAGGAGAGACCCAGCACTTC. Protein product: CSARPGQGGGETQHF.

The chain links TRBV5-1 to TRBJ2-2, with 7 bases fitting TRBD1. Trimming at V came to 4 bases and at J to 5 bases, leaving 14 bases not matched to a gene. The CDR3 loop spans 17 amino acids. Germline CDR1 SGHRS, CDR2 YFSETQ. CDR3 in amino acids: CASSPNSGTVITGELFF. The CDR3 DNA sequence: TGCGCCAGCAGCCCGAATTCGGGGACAGTTATAACCGGGGAGCTGTTTTTT.

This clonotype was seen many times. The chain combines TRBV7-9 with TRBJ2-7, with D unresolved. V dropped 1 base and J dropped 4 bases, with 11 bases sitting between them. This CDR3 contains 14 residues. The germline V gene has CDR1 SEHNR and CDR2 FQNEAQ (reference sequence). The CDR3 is CASSLEAGLYEQYF. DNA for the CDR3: TGTGCCAGCAGCTTAGAGGCCGGTCTATACGAGCAGTACTTC.

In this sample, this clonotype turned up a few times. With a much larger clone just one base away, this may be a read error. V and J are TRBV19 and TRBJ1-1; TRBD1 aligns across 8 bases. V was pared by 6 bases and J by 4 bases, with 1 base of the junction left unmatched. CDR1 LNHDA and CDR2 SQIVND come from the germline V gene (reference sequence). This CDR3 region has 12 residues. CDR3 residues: CASRTGATEAFF. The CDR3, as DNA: TGTGCCAGTAGGACAGGGGCCACTGAAGCTTTCTTT.

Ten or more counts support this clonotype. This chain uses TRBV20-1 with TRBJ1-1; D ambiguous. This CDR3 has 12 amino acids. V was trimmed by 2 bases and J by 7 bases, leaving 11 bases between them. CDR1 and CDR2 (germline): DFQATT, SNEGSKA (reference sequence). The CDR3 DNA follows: TGCAGTGCTAGATCCCCGCAGCTTGAAGCTTTCTTT. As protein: CSARSPQLEAFF.

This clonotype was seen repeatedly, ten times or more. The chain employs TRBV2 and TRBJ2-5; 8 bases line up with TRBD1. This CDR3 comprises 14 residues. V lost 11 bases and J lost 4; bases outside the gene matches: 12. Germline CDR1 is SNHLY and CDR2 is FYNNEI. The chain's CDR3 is CAGALGQGRETQYF. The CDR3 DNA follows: TGTGCCGGCGCCCTAGGACAGGGAAGAGAGACCCAGTACTTC.

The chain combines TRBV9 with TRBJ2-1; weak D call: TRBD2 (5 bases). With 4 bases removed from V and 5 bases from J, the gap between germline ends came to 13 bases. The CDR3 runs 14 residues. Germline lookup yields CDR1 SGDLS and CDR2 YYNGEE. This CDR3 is CASSLPSGNNEQFF. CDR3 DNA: TGTGCCAGCAGCCTACCCTCGGGGAACAATGAGCAGTTCTTC.

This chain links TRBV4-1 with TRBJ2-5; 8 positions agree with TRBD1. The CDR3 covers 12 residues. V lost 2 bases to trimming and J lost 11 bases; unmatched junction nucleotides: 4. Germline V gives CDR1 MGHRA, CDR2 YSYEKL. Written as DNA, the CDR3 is TGCGCCAGCAGCCAACCCGGACAGGGACAGTACTTC. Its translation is CASSQPGQGQYF.

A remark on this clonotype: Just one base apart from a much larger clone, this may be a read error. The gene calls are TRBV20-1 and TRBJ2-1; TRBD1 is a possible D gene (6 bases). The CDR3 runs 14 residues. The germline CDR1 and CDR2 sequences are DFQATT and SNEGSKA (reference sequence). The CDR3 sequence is CSATRDTSYDEQFF. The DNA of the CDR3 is TGCAGTGCTACCCGGGACACCTCCTACGATGAGCAGTTCTTC.

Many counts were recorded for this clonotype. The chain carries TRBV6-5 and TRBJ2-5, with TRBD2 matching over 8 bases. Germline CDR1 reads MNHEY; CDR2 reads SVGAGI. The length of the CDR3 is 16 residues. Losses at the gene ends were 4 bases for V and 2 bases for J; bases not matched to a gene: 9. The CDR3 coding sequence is TGTGCCAGCAGTTCCCGGGATAGCGGGGTACAAGAGACCCAGTACTTC. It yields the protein CASSSRDSGVQETQYF.

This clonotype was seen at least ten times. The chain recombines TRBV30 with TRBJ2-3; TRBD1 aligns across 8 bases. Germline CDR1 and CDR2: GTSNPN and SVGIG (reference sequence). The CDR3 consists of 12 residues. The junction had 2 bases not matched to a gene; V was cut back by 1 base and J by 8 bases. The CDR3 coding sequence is TGTGCCTGGAGTGGGACAGGGCTTACGCAGTATTTT. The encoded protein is CAWSGTGLTQYF.

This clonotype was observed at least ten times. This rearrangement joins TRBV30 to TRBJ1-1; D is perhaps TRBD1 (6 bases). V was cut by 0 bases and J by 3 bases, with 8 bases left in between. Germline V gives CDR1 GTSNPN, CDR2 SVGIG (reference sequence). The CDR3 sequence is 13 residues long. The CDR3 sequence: CAWSVQGYTEAFF. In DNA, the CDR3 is TGTGCCTGGAGTGTCCAGGGGTACACTGAAGCTTTCTTT.

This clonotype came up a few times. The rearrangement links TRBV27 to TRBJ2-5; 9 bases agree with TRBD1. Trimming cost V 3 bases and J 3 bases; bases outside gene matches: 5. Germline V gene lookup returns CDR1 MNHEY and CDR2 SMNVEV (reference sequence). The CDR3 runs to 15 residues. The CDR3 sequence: CASSFAWTGEETQYF. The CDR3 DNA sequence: TGTGCCAGCAGTTTCGCGTGGACAGGGGAAGAGACCCAGTACTTC.

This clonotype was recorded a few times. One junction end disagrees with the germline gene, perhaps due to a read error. The CDR3 reads CASSVSSGGDF. In DNA form, the CDR3 reads TGTGCCAGCAGTGTCTCTAGCGGCGGGGACTTC. This chain joins TRBV2 and TRBJ2-5; 7 bases line up with TRBD2. Germline CDR1 SNHLY, CDR2 FYNNEI. The CDR3 sequence is 11 residues long.

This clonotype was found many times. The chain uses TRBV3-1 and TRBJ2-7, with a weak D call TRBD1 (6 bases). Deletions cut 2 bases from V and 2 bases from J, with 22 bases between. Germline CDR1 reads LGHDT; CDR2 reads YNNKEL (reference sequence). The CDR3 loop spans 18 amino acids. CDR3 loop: CASSQPPRLRDRPYEQYF. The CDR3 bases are TGTGCCAGCAGCCAACCACCCCGACTGAGAGACAGGCCCTACGAGCAGTACTTC.

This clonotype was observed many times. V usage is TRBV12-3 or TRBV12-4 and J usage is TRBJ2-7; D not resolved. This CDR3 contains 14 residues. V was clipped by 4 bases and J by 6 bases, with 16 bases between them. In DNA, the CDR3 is TGTGCCAGCAGTTCACGGTCCAGTTTTTCCGAGCAGTACTTC. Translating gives CASSSRSSFSEQYF.

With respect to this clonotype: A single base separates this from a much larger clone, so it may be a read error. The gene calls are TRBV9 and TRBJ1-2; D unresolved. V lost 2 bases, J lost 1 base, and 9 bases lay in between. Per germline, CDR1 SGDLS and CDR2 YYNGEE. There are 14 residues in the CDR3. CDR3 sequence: CASSVGVFNYGYTF. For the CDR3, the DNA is TGTGCCAGCAGCGTCGGGGTCTTTAACTATGGCTACACCTTC.

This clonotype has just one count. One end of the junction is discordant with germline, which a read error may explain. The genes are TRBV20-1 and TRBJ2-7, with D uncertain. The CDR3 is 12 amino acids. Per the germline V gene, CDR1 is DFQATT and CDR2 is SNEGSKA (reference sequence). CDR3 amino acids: CGASPDTYEQYF. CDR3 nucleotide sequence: TGCGGTGCTAGTCCGGATACCTACGAGCAGTACTTC.

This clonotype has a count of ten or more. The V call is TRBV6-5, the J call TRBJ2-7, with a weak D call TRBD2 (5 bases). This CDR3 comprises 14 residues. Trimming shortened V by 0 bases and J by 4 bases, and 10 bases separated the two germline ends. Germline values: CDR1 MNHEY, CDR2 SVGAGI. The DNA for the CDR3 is TGTGCCAGCAGTTACTCGAGGACGGGATACGAGCAGTACTTC. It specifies CASSYSRTGYEQYF.

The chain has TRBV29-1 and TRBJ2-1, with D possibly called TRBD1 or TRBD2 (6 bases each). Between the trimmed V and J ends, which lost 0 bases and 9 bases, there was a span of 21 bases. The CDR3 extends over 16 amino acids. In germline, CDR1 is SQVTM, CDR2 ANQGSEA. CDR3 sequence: CSVEDHDRRGYGEQFF. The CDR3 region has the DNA TGCAGCGTTGAAGACCACGACAGGAGGGGTTACGGTGAGCAGTTCTTC.

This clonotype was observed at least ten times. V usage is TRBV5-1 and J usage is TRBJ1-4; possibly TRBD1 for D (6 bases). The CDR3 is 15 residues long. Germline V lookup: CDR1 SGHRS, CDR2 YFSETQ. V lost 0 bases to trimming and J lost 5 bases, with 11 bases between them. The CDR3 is CASSLDGGENEKLFF. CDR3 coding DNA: TGCGCCAGCAGCTTGGACGGGGGCGAGAATGAAAAACTGTTTTTT.

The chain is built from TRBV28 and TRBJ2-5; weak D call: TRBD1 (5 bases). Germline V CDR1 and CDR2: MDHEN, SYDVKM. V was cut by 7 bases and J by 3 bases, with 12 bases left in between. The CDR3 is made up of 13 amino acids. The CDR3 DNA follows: TGTGCCAGCACAACGACAGTTAAAGAGACCCAGTACTTC. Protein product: CASTTTVKETQYF. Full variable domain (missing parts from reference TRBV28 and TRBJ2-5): DVKVTQSSRYLVKRTGEKVFLECVQDMDHENMFWYRQDPGLGLRLIYFSYDVKMKEKGDIPEGYSVSREKKERFSLILESASTNQTSMYLCASTTTVKETQYFGPGTRLLVL.

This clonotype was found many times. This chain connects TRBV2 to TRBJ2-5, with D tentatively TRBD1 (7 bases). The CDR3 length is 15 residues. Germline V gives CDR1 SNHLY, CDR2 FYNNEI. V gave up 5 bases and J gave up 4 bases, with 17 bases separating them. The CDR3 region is CASSQTRGAGETQYF. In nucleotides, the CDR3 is TGTGCCAGCAGTCAGACCAGGGGGGCGGGAGAGACCCAGTACTTC.

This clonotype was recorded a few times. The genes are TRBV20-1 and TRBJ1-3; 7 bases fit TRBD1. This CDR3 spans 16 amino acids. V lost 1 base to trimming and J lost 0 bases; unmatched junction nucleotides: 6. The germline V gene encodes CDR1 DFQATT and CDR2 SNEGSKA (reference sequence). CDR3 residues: CSARGGQSSSGNTIYF. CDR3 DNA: TGCAGTGCTAGAGGGGGACAGTCCTCCTCTGGAAACACCATATATTTT.

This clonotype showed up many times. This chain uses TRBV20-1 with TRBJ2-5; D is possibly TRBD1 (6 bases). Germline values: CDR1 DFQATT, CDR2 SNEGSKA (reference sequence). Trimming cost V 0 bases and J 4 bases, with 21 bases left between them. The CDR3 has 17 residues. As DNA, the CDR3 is TGCAGTGCTAGAGAACCTTGGACAGCGACCCATCGAGAGACCCAGTACTTC. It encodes CSAREPWTATHRETQYF.